This T cell receptor (beta chain) was recorded in a study of T cell responses to AZD1222 COVID-19 vaccine. Overall study findings and caveats: A mostly white British donor set with more females was recruited, and clonal diversity was possibly underestimated. Just a handful of AZD1222 recipients tested seropositive at baseline.

With regard to this clone: Its antigen is unidentified.

Germline values: CDR1 MNHNS, CDR2 SASEGT. CDR3 length: 18 amino acids. The ends lost 3 bases at V and 2 bases at J; junction bases unmatched: 15. Some clones are missing from TCRdb's copy, which holds only in-frame ones; the method was immunoSEQ multiplex PCR. Among 65,000 to 85,000 clones listed, about 85% were seen once. The chain links TRBV6-1 to TRBJ2-7; 8 nucleotides match TRBD1. The clonotype originates from an adult in good health. The input for sequencing was peripheral blood, taken on day 0 of AZD1222 vaccination. CDR3 nucleotide sequence: TGTGCCAGCAGTGAGGGCCCACCGGGACAGGTGAATGCCTACGAGCAGTACTTC. This encodes CASSEGPPGQVNAYEQYF.